Following are 27 T cell receptor beta chains from one sample sequenced in a study of early T cells in non-severe SARS-CoV-2 infection (dated by TCRdb to the early 2020s). The library was prepared using 5' RACE. The sequencer was a NextSeq 500. The public reads were quality trimmed at Q25 with fastp and then assembled into clones with MiXCR by TCRdb, keeping productive beta chains. Identical CDR3 protein sequences are pooled into one entry, listed with their most common genes and DNA. In this sample the table shows 75,000 to 80,000 distinct CDR3 sequences, around 15% of which occur a single time. The ten largest clones add up to around 12% of the sample. The sequenced sample was whole blood. All receptors derive from an adult who was a healthcare worker with PCR-confirmed SARS-CoV-2 infection or an uninfected control (not recorded which).

This clonotype was found many times. As DNA, the CDR3 is TGTGCCAGCAGTTCGACACCCACCCTGAACACTGAAGCTTTCTTT. This sequence encodes CASSSTPTLNTEAFF. The rearrangement links TRBV27 to TRBJ1-1; no clear D gene. In germline, CDR1 is MNHEY, CDR2 SMNVEV (reference sequence). The CDR3 runs 15 residues. The V gene lost 4 bases and the J gene lost 0 bases, with 12 bases spanning the gap.

This clonotype was seen ten or more times. The chain joins TRBV29-1 to TRBJ1-5; D perhaps matches TRBD1 (6 bases). The CDR3 loop spans 12 amino acids. Trimming left V 6 bases short and J 4 bases short, with 10 bases between. Germline V gene lookup returns CDR1 SQVTM and CDR2 ANQGSEA. As DNA, the CDR3 is TGCAGCGTCGGGACACCTAATCAGCCCCAGCATTTT. Amino acid sequence: CSVGTPNQPQHF.

The J gene is TRBJ2-7, the V gene TRBV9; D is perhaps TRBD1 or TRBD2 (5 bases each). Germline values: CDR1 SGDLS, CDR2 YYNGEE. Trimming removed 0 bases at V and 2 bases at J, with 9 bases between. The CDR3 is made up of 14 amino acids. For the CDR3, the DNA is TGTGCCAGCAGCGTAGCCCGGGACCCCTACGAGCAGTACTTC. Its translation: CASSVARDPYEQYF. The full variable domain, with the rest looked up from reference TRBV9 and TRBJ2-7, is DSGVTQTPKHLITATGQRVTLRCSPRSGDLSVYWYQQSLDQGLQFLIQYYNGEERAKGNILERFSAQQFPDLHSELNLSSLELGDSALYFCASSVARDPYEQYFGPGTRLTVT.

This clonotype was detected a few times. This chain uses TRBV7-3 with TRBJ2-1, with D unresolved. V lost 4 bases and J 0 bases, leaving 10 bases between the germline ends. This CDR3 has 15 amino acids. CDR1 SGHTA and CDR2 FQGTGA come from the germline V gene. As DNA, the CDR3 is TGTGCCAGCAGCTCTACCCAGAGCTCCTACAATGAGCAGTTCTTC. It is translated as CASSSTQSSYNEQFF. Full variable domain (remainder filled in from reference TRBV7-3 and TRBJ2-1): GAGVSQTPSNKVTEKGKYVELRCDPISGHTALYWYRQSLGQGPEFLIYFQGTGAADDSGLPNDRFFAVRPEGSVSTLKIQRTERGDSAVYLCASSSTQSSYNEQFFGPGTRLTVL.

This clonotype was detected a few times. The CDR3 coding sequence is TGTGCCAGCGGCCAAGCGGCGAACACAGATACGCAGTATTTT. Amino acids: CASGQAANTDTQYF. The genes are TRBV2 and TRBJ2-3; tentative D call: TRBD2 (5 bases). The CDR3 extends over 14 amino acids. Trimming shortened V by 8 bases and J by 2 bases, and 14 bases separated the two germline ends. Germline V gives CDR1 SNHLY, CDR2 FYNNEI.

The genes are TRBV4-1 and TRBJ1-3; TRBD1 is a possible D gene (5 bases). The V gene's germline CDR1 is MGHRA and CDR2 YSYEKL. This CDR3 is built from 14 residues. The germline V and J ends were trimmed by 3 bases and 3 bases, with 9 bases remaining between them. The CDR3 bases are TGCGCCAGCAGCCAGGGACTAGTTGGAAACACCATATATTTT. Protein: CASSQGLVGNTIYF.

The chain employs TRBV29-1 and TRBJ2-1; D uncertain. Germline values: CDR1 SQVTM, CDR2 ANQGSEA. Deletions cut 4 bases from V and 8 bases from J, with 6 bases between. CDR3 length: 10 residues. CDR3 sequence: CSVVVDEQFF. CDR3 coding DNA: TGCAGCGTTGTCGTAGATGAGCAGTTCTTC.

The chain links TRBV7-9 to TRBJ2-1; 10 nucleotides align to TRBD2. Germline V lookup: CDR1 SEHNR, CDR2 FQNEAQ (reference sequence). The ends lost 6 bases at V and 4 bases at J; junction bases unmatched: 3. CDR3 length: 14 amino acids. This chain's CDR3 is CASRRSGGYNEQFF. CDR3 coding DNA: TGTGCCAGCAGGCGTAGCGGGGGGTACAATGAGCAGTTCTTC.

Only a few counts were recorded for this clonotype. V and J are TRBV30 and TRBJ2-7; D might be TRBD2 (5 bases). Germline V gene lookup returns CDR1 GTSNPN and CDR2 SVGIG (reference sequence). The V gene lost 0 bases and the J gene lost 7 bases, with 7 bases spanning the gap. This CDR3 comprises 11 residues. CDR3 region: CAWSVAAEQYF. The CDR3 DNA is TGTGCCTGGAGTGTAGCGGCGGAGCAGTACTTC.

This clonotype was recorded a few times. The chain carries TRBV4-3 and TRBJ2-5; 7 bases agree with TRBD2. V was pared by 0 bases and J by 5 bases, with 15 bases of the junction left unmatched. Germline CDR1 LGHNA, CDR2 YSLEER. The CDR3 is 18 amino acids. This chain's CDR3 is CASSQEGPRRGSLETQYF. The CDR3 nucleotides read TGCGCCAGCAGCCAAGAAGGTCCTAGGCGGGGGTCGTTGGAGACCCAGTACTTC.

This clonotype has a handful of counts. This chain joins TRBV7-9 and TRBJ2-1; D may match TRBD1 or TRBD2 (6 bases each). The V end was cut by 2 bases, the J end by 4 bases, with 15 bases between. Per the germline V gene, CDR1 is SEHNR and CDR2 is FQNEAQ (reference sequence). The CDR3 loop spans 16 amino acids. This CDR3 is CASSLPRGGEYNEQFF. The CDR3 region has the DNA TGTGCCAGCAGCTTACCCAGGGGCGGGGAATACAATGAGCAGTTCTTC.

The chain joins TRBV5-1 to TRBJ2-5; D remains unclear. Germline V gives CDR1 SGHRS, CDR2 YFSETQ. The CDR3 has 11 residues. V lost 1 base and J 5 bases, leaving 3 bases between the germline ends. The CDR3 here is CASSLYETQYF. The CDR3 coding sequence is TGCGCCAGCAGCTTGTACGAGACCCAGTACTTC.

There are a few counts of this clonotype. The gene calls are TRBV18 and TRBJ1-4; D remains ambiguous. V was cut by 5 bases and J by 5 bases, with 18 bases left in between. The length of the CDR3 is 16 residues. The germline CDR1 and CDR2 sequences are KGHSH and LQKENI. The CDR3 reads CASSSQTGKKNEKLFF. The DNA of the CDR3 is TGTGCCAGCTCATCCCAAACCGGGAAGAAAAATGAAAAACTGTTTTTT.

This clonotype turned up a few times. The rearrangement links TRBV7-6 to TRBJ1-5; D is unresolved. Trimming removed 1 base at V and 2 bases at J, with 9 bases between. CDR1 is SGHVS, CDR2 FNYEAQ, per germline. CDR3 length equals 15 residues. For the CDR3, the DNA is TGTGCCAGCAGCTTAGGCCTAAACGGCAATCAGCCCCAGCATTTT. Protein sequence: CASSLGLNGNQPQHF.

This chain links TRBV5-1 with TRBJ2-2; D unresolved. The CDR3 spans 13 residues. Germline V gene sequence: CDR1 SGHRS, CDR2 YFSETQ. Between the trimmed V and J ends, which lost 0 bases and 6 bases, there was a span of 6 bases. CDR3 sequence reads: CASSLELAGELFF. As DNA, the CDR3 is TGCGCCAGCAGCTTGGAGTTGGCCGGGGAGCTGTTTTTT.

V is TRBV7-9 and J is TRBJ1-4, with D tentatively TRBD1 (5 bases). The germline V gene has CDR1 SEHNR and CDR2 FQNEAQ (reference sequence). The CDR3 spans 16 residues. V shed 2 bases and J shed 4 bases, with 14 bases lying between them. CDR3 DNA: TGTGCCAGCAGCTTATCTCTAGAGGACATTAATGAAAAACTGTTTTTT. It codes for CASSLSLEDINEKLFF.

This clonotype was recorded once. The rearrangement uses TRBV2 and TRBJ1-1; possibly TRBD1 for D (6 bases). Deletions cut 6 bases from V and 0 bases from J, with 8 bases between. Germline V lookup: CDR1 SNHLY, CDR2 FYNNEI. The CDR3 runs to 13 residues. The CDR3 DNA reads as TGTGCCAGCAGCGGACAGCTGAACACTGAAGCTTTCTTT. Protein product: CASSGQLNTEAFF.

This clonotype was seen more than once but under ten times. The V gene is TRBV3-1, the J gene TRBJ2-7; D is ambiguous. V was clipped by 1 base and J by 6 bases, with 7 bases between them. The CDR3 loop spans 12 amino acids. Germline V gene data show CDR1 as LGHDT and CDR2 as YNNKEL (reference sequence). This CDR3 is CASSQAGSEQYF. The CDR3 DNA reads TGTGCCAGCAGCCAAGCCGGGTCCGAGCAGTACTTC.

The chain links TRBV5-6 to TRBJ2-1; tentatively, D is TRBD1 or TRBD2 (5 bases each). V lost 4 bases, J lost 0 bases, and 17 bases lay in between. CDR1 is SGHDT, CDR2 YYEEEE, per germline. This CDR3 spans 17 amino acids. This CDR3 is CASSKRSRGRSYNEQFF. In DNA form, the CDR3 reads TGTGCCAGCAGCAAGCGTTCGAGGGGACGCTCCTACAATGAGCAGTTCTTC.

CDR3 residues: CASSQVAGYTEAFF. The CDR3 DNA follows: TGCGCCAGCAGCCAAGTCGCAGGTTATACTGAAGCTTTCTTT. V usage is TRBV4-3 and J usage is TRBJ1-1; D gene unclear. V was pared by 1 base and J by 5 bases, with 11 bases between. From germline, CDR1 is LGHNA and CDR2 YSLEER. The CDR3 runs 14 residues.

V usage is TRBV20-1 and J usage is TRBJ2-7, with a weak D call TRBD1 (5 bases). The CDR3 is 15 amino acids. The V and J ends lost 1 base and 6 bases respectively, with 19 bases between them. Germline CDR1 DFQATT, CDR2 SNEGSKA (reference sequence). CDR3 coding DNA: TGCAGTGCTAGAGCCCCCGGCAGGGTGACGGGCGAGCAGTACTTC. Encoded protein: CSARAPGRVTGEQYF.

In this sample, this clonotype turned up a few times. The CDR3, as DNA: TGTGCCAGCAGTGAGTGGGGGAGCAATCAGCCCCAGCATTTT. This encodes CASSEWGSNQPQHF. This chain joins TRBV2 and TRBJ1-5; tentatively, D is TRBD1 (5 bases). The CDR3 has 14 residues. Per the germline V gene, CDR1 is SNHLY and CDR2 is FYNNEI. The ends were cut back, 3 bases at V and 1 base at J, with 7 bases in the middle.

The chain combines TRBV21-1 with TRBJ2-7; the DNA was not used to check the table's D call, TRBD1. TRBV21-1 is marked as a pseudogene. The CDR3 length is 14 residues. CDR3 amino acids: CASSAGQRPREQYF. CDR3 DNA: TGTGCCAGCAGCGCGGGACAGAGGCCGCGCGAGCAGTACTTC.

This clonotype occurred a few times. This rearrangement joins TRBV3-1 to TRBJ2-3, with TRBD1 matching over 9 bases. V was clipped by 4 bases and J by 6 bases; unmatched bases: 5. Looked up from germline, CDR1 is LGHDT and CDR2 is YNNKEL (reference sequence). CDR3 length: 14 residues. This chain's CDR3 is CASSLGQGEDTQYF. CDR3 bases: TGTGCCAGCAGCCTGGGACAGGGTGAGGATACGCAGTATTTT.

There are many counts of this clonotype. V usage is TRBV6-5 and J usage is TRBJ2-1; D is ambiguous. V was shortened by 5 bases and J by 4 bases, with 9 bases between the two germline ends. CDR3 size: 13 residues. Germline lookup yields CDR1 MNHEY and CDR2 SVGAGI. This chain's CDR3 is CASSNREYNEQFF. The CDR3 region has the DNA TGTGCCAGCAGTAACAGAGAGTACAATGAGCAGTTCTTC.

The J gene is TRBJ2-7, the V gene TRBV13, with TRBD1 as a possible D gene (5 bases). Germline V gene lookup returns CDR1 PRHDT and CDR2 FYEKMQ (reference sequence). The CDR3 loop spans 13 amino acids. The ends were cut back, 4 bases at V and 5 bases at J, with 12 bases in the middle. CDR3 loop: CASSSPPGNEQYF. DNA for the CDR3: TGTGCCAGCAGCTCTCCCCCAGGGAACGAGCAGTACTTC. Full variable domain (missing parts from reference TRBV13 and TRBJ2-7): AAGVIQSPRHLIKEKRETATLKCYPIPRHDTVYWYQQGPGQDPQFLISFYEKMQSDKGSIPDRFSAQQFSDYHSELNMSSLELGDSALYFCASSSPPGNEQYFGPGTRLTVT.

The rearrangement joins TRBV29-1 to TRBJ1-3; D is uncertain. There are 13 residues in the CDR3. The V end was cut by 3 bases, the J end by 0 bases, with 6 bases between. CDR1 and CDR2 from the germline V gene are SQVTM and ANQGSEA. CDR3 sequence (DNA): TGCAGCGTTGATGGCCCCTCTGGAAACACCATATATTTT. It yields the protein CSVDGPSGNTIYF.